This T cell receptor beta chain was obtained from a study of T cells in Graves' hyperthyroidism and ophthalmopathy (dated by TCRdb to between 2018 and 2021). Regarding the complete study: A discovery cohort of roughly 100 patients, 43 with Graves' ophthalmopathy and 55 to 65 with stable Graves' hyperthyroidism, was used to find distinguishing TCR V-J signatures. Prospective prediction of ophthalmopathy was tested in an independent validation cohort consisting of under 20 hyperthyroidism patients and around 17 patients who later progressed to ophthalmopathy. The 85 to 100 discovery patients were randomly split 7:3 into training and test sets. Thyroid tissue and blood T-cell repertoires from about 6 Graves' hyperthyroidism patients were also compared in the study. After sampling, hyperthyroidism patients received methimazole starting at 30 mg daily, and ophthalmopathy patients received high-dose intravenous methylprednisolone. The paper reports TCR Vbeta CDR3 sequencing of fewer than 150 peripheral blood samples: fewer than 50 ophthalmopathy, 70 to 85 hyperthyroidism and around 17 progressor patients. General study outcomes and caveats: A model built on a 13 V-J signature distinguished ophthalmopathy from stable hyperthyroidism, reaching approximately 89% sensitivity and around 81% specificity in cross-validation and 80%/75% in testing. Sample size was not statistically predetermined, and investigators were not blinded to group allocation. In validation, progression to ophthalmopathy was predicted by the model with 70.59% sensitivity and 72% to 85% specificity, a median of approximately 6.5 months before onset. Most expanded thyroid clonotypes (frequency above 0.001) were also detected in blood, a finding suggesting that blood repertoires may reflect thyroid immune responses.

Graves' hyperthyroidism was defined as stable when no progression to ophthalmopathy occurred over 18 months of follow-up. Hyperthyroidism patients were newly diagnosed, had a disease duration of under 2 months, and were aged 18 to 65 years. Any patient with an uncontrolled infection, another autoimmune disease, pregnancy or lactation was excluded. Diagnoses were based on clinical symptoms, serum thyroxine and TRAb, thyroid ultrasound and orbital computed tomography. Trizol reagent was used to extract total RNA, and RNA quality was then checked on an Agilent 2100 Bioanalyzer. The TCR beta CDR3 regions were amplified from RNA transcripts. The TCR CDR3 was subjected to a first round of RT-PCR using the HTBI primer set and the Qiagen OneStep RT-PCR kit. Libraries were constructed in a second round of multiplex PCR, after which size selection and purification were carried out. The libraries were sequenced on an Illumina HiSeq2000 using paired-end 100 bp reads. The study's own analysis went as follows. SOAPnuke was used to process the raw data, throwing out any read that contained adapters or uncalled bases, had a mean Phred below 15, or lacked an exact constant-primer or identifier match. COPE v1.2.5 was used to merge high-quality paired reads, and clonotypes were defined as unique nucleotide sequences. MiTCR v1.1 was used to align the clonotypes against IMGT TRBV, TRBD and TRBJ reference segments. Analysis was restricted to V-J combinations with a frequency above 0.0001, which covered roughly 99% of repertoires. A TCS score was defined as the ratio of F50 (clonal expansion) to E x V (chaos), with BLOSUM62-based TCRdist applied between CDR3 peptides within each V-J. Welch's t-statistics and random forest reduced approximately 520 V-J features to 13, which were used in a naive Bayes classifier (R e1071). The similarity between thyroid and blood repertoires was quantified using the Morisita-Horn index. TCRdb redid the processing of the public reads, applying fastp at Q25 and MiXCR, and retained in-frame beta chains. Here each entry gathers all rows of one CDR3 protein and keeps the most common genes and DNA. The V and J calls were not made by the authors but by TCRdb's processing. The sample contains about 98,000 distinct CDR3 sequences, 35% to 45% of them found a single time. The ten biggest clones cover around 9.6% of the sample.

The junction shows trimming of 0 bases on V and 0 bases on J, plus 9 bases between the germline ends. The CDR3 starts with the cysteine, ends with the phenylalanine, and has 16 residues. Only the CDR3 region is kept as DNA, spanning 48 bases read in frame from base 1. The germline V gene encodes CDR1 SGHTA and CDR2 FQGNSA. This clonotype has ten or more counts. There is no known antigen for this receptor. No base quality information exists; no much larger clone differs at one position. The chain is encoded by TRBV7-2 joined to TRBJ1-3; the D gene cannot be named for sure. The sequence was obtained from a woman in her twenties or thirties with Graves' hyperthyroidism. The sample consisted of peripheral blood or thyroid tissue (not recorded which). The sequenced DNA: TGTGCCAGCAGCTTAGCCCCCCCAGCCTCTGGAAACACCATATATTTT. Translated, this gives CASSLAPPASGNTIYF.